Below, one TCR beta chain is given with its context. It was with a sample-barcoded 5' primer and a J-beta primer mix that a second PCR of about 6 to 12 cycles was run. TCRdb re-called the 5' RACE reads with MiXCR, one entry per CDR3 protein. There are around 790,000 distinct CDR3 sequences in the sample; around two fifths occur only once, and around 21% lies in the top ten. The entry originates in a study of blood T cells in healthy people across ages. Trimming removed 3 bases from V and 2 bases from J; junction bases left unmatched: 5. The germline gives CDR1 SGHRS, CDR2 YFSETQ. The CDR3 extends over 15 amino acids.

The chain carries TRBV5-1 and TRBJ1-2; 9 bases are shared with TRBD1. This TCR derives from a man aged 55-75 years in good health. The sample comprised blood. The CDR3 loop is CASSWGTGTNYGYTF. The CDR3 DNA reads as TGCGCCAGCAGCTGGGGGACAGGGACCAACTATGGCTACACCTTC.